This is a list of T cell receptor beta chains from one sample in a study of CD8 T cells in Susac syndrome. MiXCR, run by TCRdb on the immunoSEQ multiplex PCR reads, gives a single entry per CDR3 protein. The sample records 140,000 to 150,000 distinct CDR3 sequences, about 95% being singletons. The sample consisted of CD4+ T cells from PBMCs. All receptors come from a human donor with multiple sclerosis. Each CDR3 is given with its conserved first and last residue. The order of the fields is CDR3 protein, V gene, D gene, J gene. D genes are given only for firm matches.

CDR3 protein: CASSRWTGTNYGYTF
V gene: TRBV7-2
D gene: TRBD1
J gene: TRBJ1-2

CDR3 protein: CASSPESGRRSGELFF
V gene: TRBV3-1
D gene: TRBD2
J gene: TRBJ2-2

CDR3 protein: CASSQTLSGEEQYF
V gene: TRBV4-1
D gene: -
J gene: TRBJ2-7

CDR3 protein: CAWRRRLGNTEAFF
V gene: TRBV30
D gene: -
J gene: TRBJ1-1

CDR3 protein: CSAPVRSNSPLHF
V gene: TRBV20-1
D gene: -
J gene: TRBJ1-6

CDR3 protein: CSAQEGVNTEAFF
V gene: TRBV20-1
D gene: -
J gene: TRBJ1-1

CDR3 protein: CSVGIANLGGYTF
V gene: TRBV29-1
D gene: -
J gene: TRBJ1-2

CDR3 protein: CASSQEATSGRRGSDIQYF
V gene: TRBV4-2
D gene: TRBD2
J gene: TRBJ2-4

CDR3 protein: CASSPRDRGLQPQHF
V gene: TRBV4-1
D gene: TRBD1
J gene: TRBJ1-5

CDR3 protein: CASNRGGFSTDTQYF
V gene: TRBV27
D gene: -
J gene: TRBJ2-3

CDR3 protein: CASSPAGNTEAFF
V gene: TRBV18
D gene: -
J gene: TRBJ1-1

CDR3 protein: CASSFAVAKNIQYF
V gene: TRBV12-3/TRBV12-4
D gene: -
J gene: TRBJ2-4

CDR3 protein: CAWTKQGALVGQFF
V gene: TRBV30
D gene: TRBD1
J gene: TRBJ2-1

CDR3 protein: CASSPRTSGGVSTDTQYF
V gene: TRBV9
D gene: TRBD2
J gene: TRBJ2-3

CDR3 protein: CATSDPRGNQPQHF
V gene: TRBV24-1
D gene: TRBD1
J gene: TRBJ1-5

CDR3 protein: CSARGGGQGISNEQFF
V gene: TRBV20-1
D gene: TRBD1
J gene: TRBJ2-1

CDR3 protein: CASRPNNSPLHF
V gene: TRBV27
D gene: -
J gene: TRBJ1-6

CDR3 protein: CAIGTRETQYF
V gene: TRBV10-3
D gene: -
J gene: TRBJ2-5

CDR3 protein: CSPDLGAKNIQYF
V gene: TRBV20-1
D gene: -
J gene: TRBJ2-4

CDR3 protein: CASSQETASYNEQFF
V gene: TRBV5-5
D gene: -
J gene: TRBJ2-1

CDR3 protein: CASSPAGGLATDTQYF
V gene: TRBV9
D gene: -
J gene: TRBJ2-3

CDR3 protein: CASSVAYESGEQYF
V gene: TRBV9
D gene: -
J gene: TRBJ2-7

CDR3 protein: CAITQDQRNEQFF
V gene: TRBV10-3
D gene: -
J gene: TRBJ2-1

CDR3 protein: CASRPFVTGELFF
V gene: TRBV3-1
D gene: -
J gene: TRBJ2-2

CDR3 protein: CASSSTGSTDTQYF
V gene: TRBV5-1
D gene: -
J gene: TRBJ2-3

CDR3 protein: CSVDRGDRAASGYTF
V gene: TRBV29-1
D gene: TRBD1
J gene: TRBJ1-2

CDR3 protein: CASSLGQVQETQYF
V gene: TRBV7-9
D gene: -
J gene: TRBJ2-5

CDR3 protein: CASSVGVTGELFF
V gene: TRBV9
D gene: -
J gene: TRBJ2-2

CDR3 protein: CSVVGRGKYTEAFF
V gene: TRBV29-1
D gene: -
J gene: TRBJ1-1

CDR3 protein: CASTTTDRIITEAFF
V gene: TRBV5-1
D gene: TRBD1
J gene: TRBJ1-1

CDR3 protein: CSARPVSTDTQYF
V gene: TRBV20-1
D gene: -
J gene: TRBJ2-3

CDR3 protein: CAWTAGVGELFF
V gene: TRBV30
D gene: -
J gene: TRBJ2-2

CDR3 protein: CAWSLAGGATPSNTF
V gene: TRBV30
D gene: -
J gene: TRBJ1-2

CDR3 protein: CASSQTLAGGPSYEQYF
V gene: TRBV3-1
D gene: TRBD2
J gene: TRBJ2-7

CDR3 protein: CASSQEWGRLNTEAFF
V gene: TRBV14
D gene: -
J gene: TRBJ1-1

CDR3 protein: CRVPSELERVETQYF
V gene: TRBV29-1
D gene: -
J gene: TRBJ2-5

CDR3 protein: CSASSAVYSYEQYF
V gene: TRBV20-1
D gene: -
J gene: TRBJ2-7

CDR3 protein: CASSGASAGQGAGGYTF
V gene: TRBV28
D gene: TRBD1
J gene: TRBJ1-2

CDR3 protein: CSARGTSANTDTQYF
V gene: TRBV20-1
D gene: TRBD2
J gene: TRBJ2-3

CDR3 protein: CASSSTNTGELFF
V gene: TRBV6-2/TRBV6-3
D gene: -
J gene: TRBJ2-2

CDR3 protein: CASKIKGTGEQYF
V gene: TRBV6-5
D gene: -
J gene: TRBJ2-7

CDR3 protein: CASSLRTGGGNYGYTF
V gene: TRBV27
D gene: TRBD1
J gene: TRBJ1-2

CDR3 protein: CSARRQDTEAFF
V gene: TRBV20-1
D gene: -
J gene: TRBJ1-1

CDR3 protein: CASSSQAVNYGYTF
V gene: TRBV6-6
D gene: -
J gene: TRBJ1-2

CDR3 protein: CASSQDMGGFGYTF
V gene: TRBV4-3
D gene: -
J gene: TRBJ1-2

CDR3 protein: CASSVATTSSRENIQYF
V gene: TRBV9
D gene: -
J gene: TRBJ2-4

CDR3 protein: CSARGLAGAQQFF
V gene: TRBV20-1
D gene: TRBD2
J gene: TRBJ2-1

CDR3 protein: CASSRTSGSSYEQYF
V gene: TRBV19
D gene: TRBD2
J gene: TRBJ2-7

CDR3 protein: CASTSPGGHSSYNEQFF
V gene: TRBV7-9
D gene: -
J gene: TRBJ2-1

CDR3 protein: CSVDREGYTF
V gene: TRBV29-1
D gene: -
J gene: TRBJ1-2

CDR3 protein: CASSPAFRTVVAYGYTF
V gene: TRBV14
D gene: -
J gene: TRBJ1-2

CDR3 protein: CSARDRGTFGQPQHF
V gene: TRBV20-1
D gene: -
J gene: TRBJ1-5

CDR3 protein: CSVGAGATEAFF
V gene: TRBV29-1
D gene: -
J gene: TRBJ1-1